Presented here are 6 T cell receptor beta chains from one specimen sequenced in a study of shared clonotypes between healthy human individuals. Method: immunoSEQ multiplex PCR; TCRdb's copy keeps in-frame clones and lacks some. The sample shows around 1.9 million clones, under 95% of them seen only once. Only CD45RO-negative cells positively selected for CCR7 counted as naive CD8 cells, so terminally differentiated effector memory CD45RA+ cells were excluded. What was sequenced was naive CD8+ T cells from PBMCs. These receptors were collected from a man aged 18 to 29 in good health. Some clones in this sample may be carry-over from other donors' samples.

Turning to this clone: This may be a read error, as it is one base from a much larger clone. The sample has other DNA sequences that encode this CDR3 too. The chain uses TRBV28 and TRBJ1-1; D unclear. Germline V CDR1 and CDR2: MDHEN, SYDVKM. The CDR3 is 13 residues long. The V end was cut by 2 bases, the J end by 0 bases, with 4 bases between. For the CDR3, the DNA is TGTGCCAGCAGTTTAGCGGTGAACACTGAAGCTTTCTTT. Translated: CASSLAVNTEAFF.

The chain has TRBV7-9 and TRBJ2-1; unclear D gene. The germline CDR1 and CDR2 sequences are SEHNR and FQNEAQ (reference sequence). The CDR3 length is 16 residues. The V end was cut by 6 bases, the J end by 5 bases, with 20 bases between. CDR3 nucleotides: TGTGCCAGCAGTTACCCTCCCGTGAAAGAAGACAATGAGCAGTTCTTC. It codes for CASSYPPVKEDNEQFF.

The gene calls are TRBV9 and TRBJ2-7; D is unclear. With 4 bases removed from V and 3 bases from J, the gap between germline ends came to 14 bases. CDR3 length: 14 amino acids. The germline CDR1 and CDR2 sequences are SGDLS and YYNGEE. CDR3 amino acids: CASSPRLMGYEQYF. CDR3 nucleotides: TGTGCCAGCAGCCCCCGACTCATGGGCTACGAGCAGTACTTC.

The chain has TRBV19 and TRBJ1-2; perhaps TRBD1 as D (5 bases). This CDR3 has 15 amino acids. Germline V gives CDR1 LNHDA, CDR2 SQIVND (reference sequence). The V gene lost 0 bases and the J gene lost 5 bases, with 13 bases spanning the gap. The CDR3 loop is CASSIDLAQGYGYTF. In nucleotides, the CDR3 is TGTGCCAGTAGTATAGATTTGGCGCAGGGTTATGGCTACACCTTC. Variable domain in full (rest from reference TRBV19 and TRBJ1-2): DGGITQSPKYLFRKEGQNVTLSCEQNLNHDAMYWYRQDPGQGLRLIYYSQIVNDFQKGDIAEGYSVSREKKESFPLTVTSAQKNPTAFYLCASSIDLAQGYGYTFGSGTRLTVV.

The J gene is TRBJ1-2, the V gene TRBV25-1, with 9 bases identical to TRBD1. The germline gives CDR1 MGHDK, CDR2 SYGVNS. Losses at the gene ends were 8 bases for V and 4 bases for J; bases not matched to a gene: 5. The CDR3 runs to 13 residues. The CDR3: CASGDRDSYGYTF. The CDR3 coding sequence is TGTGCCAGCGGGGACAGGGATAGCTATGGCTACACCTTC.

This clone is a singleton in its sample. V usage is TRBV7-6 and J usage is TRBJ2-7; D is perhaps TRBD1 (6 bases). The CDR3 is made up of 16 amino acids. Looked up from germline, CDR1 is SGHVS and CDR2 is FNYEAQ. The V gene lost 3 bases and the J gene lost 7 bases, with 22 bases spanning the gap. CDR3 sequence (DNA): TGTGCCAGCAGCTTGGATGCCGGGACAACCCCCGGAGAGCAGTACTTC. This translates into CASSLDAGTTPGEQYF.